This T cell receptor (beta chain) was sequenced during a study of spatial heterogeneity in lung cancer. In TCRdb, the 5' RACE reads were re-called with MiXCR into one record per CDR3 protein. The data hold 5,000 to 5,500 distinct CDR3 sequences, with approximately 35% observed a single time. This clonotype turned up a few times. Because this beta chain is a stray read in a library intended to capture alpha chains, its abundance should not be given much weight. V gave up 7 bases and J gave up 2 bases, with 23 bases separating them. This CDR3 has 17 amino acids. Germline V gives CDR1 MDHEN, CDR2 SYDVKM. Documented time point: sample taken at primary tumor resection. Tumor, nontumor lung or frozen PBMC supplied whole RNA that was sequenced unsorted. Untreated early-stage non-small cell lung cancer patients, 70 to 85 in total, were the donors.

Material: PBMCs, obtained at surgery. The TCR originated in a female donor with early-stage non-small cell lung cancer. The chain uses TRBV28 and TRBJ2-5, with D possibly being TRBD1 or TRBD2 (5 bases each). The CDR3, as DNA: TGTGCCAGCAAATGGACTGCCGGGACCGATTTTCAAGAGACCCAGTACTTC. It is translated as CASKWTAGTDFQETQYF.